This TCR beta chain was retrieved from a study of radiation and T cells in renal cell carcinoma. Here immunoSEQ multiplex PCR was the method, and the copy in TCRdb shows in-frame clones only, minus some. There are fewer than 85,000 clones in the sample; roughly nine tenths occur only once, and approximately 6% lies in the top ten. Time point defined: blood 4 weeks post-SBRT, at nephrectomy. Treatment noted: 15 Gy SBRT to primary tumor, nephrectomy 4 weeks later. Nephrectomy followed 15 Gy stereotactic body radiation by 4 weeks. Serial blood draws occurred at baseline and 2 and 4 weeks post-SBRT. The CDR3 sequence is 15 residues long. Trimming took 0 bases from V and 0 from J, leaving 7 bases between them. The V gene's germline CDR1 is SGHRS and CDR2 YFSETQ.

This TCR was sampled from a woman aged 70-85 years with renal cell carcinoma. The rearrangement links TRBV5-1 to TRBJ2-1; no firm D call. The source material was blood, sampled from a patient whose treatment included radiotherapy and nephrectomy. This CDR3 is CASSLEGSSYNEQFF. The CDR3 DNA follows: TGCGCCAGCAGCTTGGAGGGCAGCTCCTACAATGAGCAGTTCTTC.